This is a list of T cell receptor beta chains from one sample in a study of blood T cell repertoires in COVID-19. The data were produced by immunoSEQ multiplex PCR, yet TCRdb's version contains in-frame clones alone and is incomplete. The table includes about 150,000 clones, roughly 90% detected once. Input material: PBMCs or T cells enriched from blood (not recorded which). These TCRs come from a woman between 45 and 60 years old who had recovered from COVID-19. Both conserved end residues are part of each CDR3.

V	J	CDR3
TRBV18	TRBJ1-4	CASSPGTVNEKLFF
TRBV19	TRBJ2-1	CASSMVAGDLLVYNEQFF
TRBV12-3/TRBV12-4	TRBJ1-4	CASRRTGEEKLFF
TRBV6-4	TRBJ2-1	CASSAVAGGTYNEQFF
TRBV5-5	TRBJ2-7	CASSFNWGERSYEQYF
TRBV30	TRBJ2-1	CAWNRGNEQFF
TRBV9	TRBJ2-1	CASSGSRGARYNEQFF
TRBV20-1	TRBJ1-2	CSARAGDGYTF
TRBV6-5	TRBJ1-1	CASSQGFLAFF
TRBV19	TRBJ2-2	CASSATPGQITGELFF
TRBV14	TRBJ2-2	CASSKLAANTGELFF
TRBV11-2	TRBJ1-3	CASSLEVRGRTSGNTIYF
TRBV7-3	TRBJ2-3	CASSLRGGASTDTQYF
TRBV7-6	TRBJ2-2	CASSLTRDRNTGELFF
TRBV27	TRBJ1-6	CASSLSDRYNSPLHF
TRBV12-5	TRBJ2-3	CASGRDTFTDTQYF
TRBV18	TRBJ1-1	CASSPLFDRLNTEAFF
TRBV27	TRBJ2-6	CASRKDWGGSLSSGANVLTF
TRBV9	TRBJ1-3	CASSATGSGNTIYF
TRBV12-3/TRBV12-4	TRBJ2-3	CASSQSGGTQYF
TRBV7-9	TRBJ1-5	CASSLGGGNQPQHF
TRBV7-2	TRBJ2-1	CASSFWAGGLVDEQFF
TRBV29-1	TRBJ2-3	CSARRGGSTDTQYF
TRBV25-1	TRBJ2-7	CASSDPPGGRYEQYF
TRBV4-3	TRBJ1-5	CASSQGQGYEPQHF
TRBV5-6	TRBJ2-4	CASSLQGEAKNIQYF
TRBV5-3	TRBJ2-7	CARSSSGGGYEQYF
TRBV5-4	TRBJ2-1	CASTVDRKDNEQFF
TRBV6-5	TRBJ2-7	CASSRGGAIPYEQYF
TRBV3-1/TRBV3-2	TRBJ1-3	CAAGGAGNTIYF
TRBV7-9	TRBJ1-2	CASSLGQGLDGYTF
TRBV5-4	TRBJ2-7	CASSLPEPDYEQYF
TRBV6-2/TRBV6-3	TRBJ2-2	CASSLDAAGGELFF
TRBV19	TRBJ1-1	CASSIDAGRRNTEAFF
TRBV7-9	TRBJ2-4	CASSRTSGSKNIQYF
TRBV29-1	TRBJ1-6	CSVGTQGSDSPLHF
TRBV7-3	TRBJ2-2	CATFFLRSRAQTGELFF
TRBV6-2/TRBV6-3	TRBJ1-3	CASSYQAAGGNTIYF
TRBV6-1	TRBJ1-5	CASSETGISNQPQHF
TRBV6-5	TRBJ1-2	CASSPSGREGYTF
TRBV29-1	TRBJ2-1	CSVRTSGGEKGEQFF
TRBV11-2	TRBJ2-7	CASSLMASGWEQYF